These 21 T cell receptor beta chains were sequenced from one sample in a study of T cell repertoires in cytomegalovirus infection. These receptors' antigens are unknown. TCRdb redid the calling of the reads with MiXCR, one entry per CDR3 protein. The sample has approximately 390,000 distinct CDR3 sequences, about 35% seen once; the top ten hold roughly 13%. Source: cultured PBMCs, taken from culture after CMV antigen stimulation. These receptors were collected from a human donor in good health (CMV status not recorded). Some clones in this sample may be carry-over from other donors' samples.

This clonotype came up many times. The chain is built from TRBV7-2 and TRBJ2-3; no firm D call. The CDR3 sequence is 16 residues long. Trimming pared 1 base from V and 0 bases from J, leaving 11 bases between. CDR1 and CDR2 (germline): SGHTA, FQGNSA. The CDR3 coding sequence is TGTGCCAGCAGCTTAGGAGTTGCTGGGAGCACAGATACGCAGTATTTT. Its translation is CASSLGVAGSTDTQYF.

In this sample, this clonotype turned up a few times. A read error may account for a junction end that differs from germline. V is TRBV12-3 or TRBV12-4 and J is TRBJ1-4; TRBD1 is a possible D gene (6 bases). CDR3 size: 13 residues. CDR3 amino acids: CASSLAGQFSSSF. The DNA of the CDR3 is TGTGCCAGCAGTTTAGCTGGACAGTTTTCATCCAGCTTT.

The chain couples TRBV24-1 to TRBJ2-3; D perhaps matches TRBD2 (6 bases). Germline V gene sequence: CDR1 KGHDR, CDR2 SFDVKD. The CDR3 runs to 15 residues. Between the trimmed V and J ends, which lost 6 bases and 2 bases, there was a span of 14 bases. The CDR3 loop is CATSSAERVTDTQYF. CDR3 DNA sequence: TGTGCCACCAGTTCCGCGGAGCGGGTCACAGATACGCAGTATTTT.

There are a few counts of this clonotype. CDR3 bases: TGTGCCAGCAGTTCACGGGCGTCCTACGAGCAGTACTTC. This translates into CASSSRASYEQYF. The chain uses TRBV7-2 and TRBJ2-7; no clear D gene. The CDR3 extends over 13 amino acids. V lost 6 bases and J 1 base, leaving 10 bases between the germline ends. Germline V gene sequence: CDR1 SGHTA, CDR2 FQGNSA.

This clonotype was counted only a few times. The chain is built from TRBV30 and TRBJ1-2; D might be TRBD1 (5 bases). With 0 bases removed from V and 4 bases from J, the gap between germline ends came to 9 bases. Per the germline V gene, CDR1 is GTSNPN and CDR2 is SVGIG (reference sequence). The CDR3 is 13 amino acids. The CDR3 DNA reads TGTGCCTGGAGTGTACTGGGGCTCTATGGCTACACCTTC. It specifies CAWSVLGLYGYTF. The variable domain in full, completed from reference TRBV30 and TRBJ1-2, reads SQTIHQWPATLVQPVGSPLSLECTVEGTSNPNLYWYRQAAGRGLQLLFYSVGIGQISSEVPQNLSASRPQDRQFILSSKKLLLSDSGFYLCAWSVLGLYGYTFGSGTRLTVV.

This clonotype was observed at least ten times. The chain links TRBV7-2 to TRBJ2-1; 11 bases map to TRBD2. The V and J ends lost 1 base and 10 bases, in that order; junction bases with no gene match: 6. CDR3 length: 15 amino acids. Germline V gene data show CDR1 as SGHTA and CDR2 as FQGNSA. The CDR3 DNA reads TGTGCCAGCAGCTTAGGCACTAGCGGGAGAGACGAGCAGTTCTTC. Translation gives CASSLGTSGRDEQFF. Full variable domain (missing parts from reference TRBV7-2 and TRBJ2-1): GAGVSQSPSNKVTEKGKDVELRCDPISGHTALYWYRQSLGQGLEFLIYFQGNSAPDKSGLPSDRFSAERTGGSVSTLTIQRTQQEDSAVYLCASSLGTSGRDEQFFGPGTRLTVL.

The sample holds one count of this clonotype. V gene TRBV29-1 combines with J gene TRBJ2-1, with 10 positions matching TRBD2. This CDR3 region has 11 residues. V shed 6 bases, J shed 10 bases, and the junction held 3 bases outside the gene matches. Germline V gives CDR1 SQVTM, CDR2 ANQGSEA. CDR3 loop: CSVALAGEQFF. The CDR3 nucleotides are TGCAGCGTGGCACTAGCGGGAGAGCAGTTCTTC.

CDR3 sequence (DNA): TGTGCCAGCAGCCACCCCGGGACGACCCAGTACTTC. Translated: CASSHPGTTQYF. The chain is built from TRBV6-1 and TRBJ2-5, with D perhaps assigned TRBD1 or TRBD2 (5 bases each). The CDR3 length is 12 residues. The germline V gene encodes CDR1 MNHNS and CDR2 SASEGT. V was shortened by 6 bases and J by 7 bases, with 12 bases between the two germline ends.

The chain joins TRBV28 to TRBJ1-1; D gene uncertain. The CDR3 loop spans 15 amino acids. Trimming cost V 4 bases and J 2 bases, with 14 bases left between them. CDR1 MDHEN and CDR2 SYDVKM come from the germline V gene. The CDR3 DNA is TGTGCCAGCAGTTCCCTCAGGATACGAAACACTGAAGCTTTCTTT. Protein product: CASSSLRIRNTEAFF.

This chain connects TRBV9 to TRBJ2-5; perhaps TRBD2 as D (6 bases). CDR1 and CDR2 (germline): SGDLS, YYNGEE. The CDR3 extends over 15 amino acids. V was pared by 2 bases and J by 1 base, with 12 bases between. CDR3: CASSVRGTGQETQYF. CDR3 in DNA: TGTGCCAGCAGCGTTCGGGGGACGGGCCAAGAGACCCAGTACTTC.

This chain uses TRBV15 with TRBJ2-3; the D gene is possibly TRBD1 (5 bases). CDR1 and CDR2 (germline): LNHNV, YYDKDF (reference sequence). The CDR3 covers 14 residues. V was trimmed by 0 bases and J by 7 bases, leaving 11 bases between them. CDR3 region: CATSRDRRANTQYF. The CDR3 DNA is TGTGCCACCAGCAGAGATCGCAGGGCTAATACGCAGTATTTT. Supplemented by reference TRBV15 and TRBJ2-3, the full variable domain reads DAMVIQNPRYQVTQFGKPVTLSCSQTLNHNVMYWYQQKSSQAPKLLFHYYDKDFNNEADTPDNFQSRRPNTSFCFLDIRSPGLGDTAMYLCATSRDRRANTQYFGPGTRLTVL.

J is TRBJ2-5 and V is TRBV7-9, with D unresolved. The V and J ends lost 4 bases and 6 bases respectively, with 9 bases between them. The CDR3 extends over 12 amino acids. Germline V gene lookup returns CDR1 SEHNR and CDR2 FQNEAQ (reference sequence). The CDR3 spells CASSSTDQTQYF. CDR3 sequence (DNA): TGTGCCAGCAGCTCCACTGACCAGACCCAGTACTTC. The complete variable domain, with remaining parts taken from reference TRBV7-9 and TRBJ2-5, reads DTGVSQNPRHKITKRGQNVTFRCDPISEHNRLYWYRQTLGQGPEFLTYFQNEAQLEKSRLLSDRFSAERPKGSFSTLEIQRTEQGDSAMYLCASSSTDQTQYFGPGTRLLVL.

This rearrangement joins TRBV6-6 to TRBJ2-7; either TRBD1 or TRBD2 may supply D (5 bases each). Germline V gene sequence: CDR1 MNHNY, CDR2 SVGAGI (reference sequence). V lost 2 bases, J lost 2 bases, and 13 bases lay in between. This CDR3 comprises 15 residues. CDR3: CASSYPRGETYEQYF. The CDR3 DNA follows: TGTGCCAGCAGTTACCCTCGAGGGGAAACCTACGAGCAGTACTTC.

The chain recombines TRBV6-6 with TRBJ1-6; D perhaps matches TRBD1 (6 bases). The CDR3 length is 15 residues. V lost 5 bases, J lost 0 bases, and 8 bases lay in between. Germline CDR1 MNHNY, CDR2 SVGAGI (reference sequence). CDR3 sequence (DNA): TGTGCCAGCAGTGGACAGAGCTCCTATAATTCACCCCTCCACTTT. It encodes CASSGQSSYNSPLHF.

This clonotype was detected only a few times. This chain joins TRBV7-2 and TRBJ2-1, with 7 bases identical to TRBD2. There are 15 residues in the CDR3. Looked up from germline, CDR1 is SGHTA and CDR2 is FQGNSA. V trimming: 1 base; J trimming: 3 bases; junction bases outside the gene matches: 3. This CDR3 reads CASSLDGRNYNEQFF. CDR3 bases: TGTGCCAGCAGCTTAGACGGGAGGAACTACAATGAGCAGTTCTTC.

This clonotype was counted at least ten times. The V call is TRBV7-2, the J call TRBJ2-1; D gene uncertain. V lost 3 bases, J lost 9 bases, and 9 bases lay in between. This CDR3 comprises 12 residues. Germline V lookup: CDR1 SGHTA, CDR2 FQGNSA. This chain's CDR3 is CASSFDNLEQFF. The DNA of the CDR3 is TGTGCCAGCAGCTTCGACAACCTTGAGCAGTTCTTC.

The chain employs TRBV10-3 and TRBJ1-6; 7 bases map to TRBD1. This CDR3 is built from 16 residues. The trim removed 3 bases at V and 7 bases at J, leaving 9 bases unmatched. CDR1 and CDR2 (germline): ENHRY, SYGVKD. CDR3 protein: CAISDKGDRVNSPLHF. CDR3 DNA sequence: TGTGCCATCAGTGATAAGGGTGACAGGGTGAATTCACCCCTCCACTTT.

This clonotype was seen more than once but under ten times. The chain uses TRBV7-9 and TRBJ2-1; D remains unclear. CDR1 and CDR2 from the germline V gene are SEHNR and FQNEAQ (reference sequence). Trimming left V 5 bases short and J 0 bases short, with 11 bases between. There are 15 residues in the CDR3. The CDR3 here is CASSPSPSSYNEQFF. The CDR3 nucleotides read TGTGCCAGCAGCCCGTCACCGAGCTCCTACAATGAGCAGTTCTTC.

This clonotype appeared a few times. The chain links TRBV20-1 to TRBJ2-7, with 9 positions matching TRBD2. V was pared by 3 bases and J by 4 bases, with 7 bases of the junction left unmatched. Per the germline V gene, CDR1 is DFQATT and CDR2 is SNEGSKA (reference sequence). The CDR3 is made up of 14 amino acids. The CDR3 protein is CSARESGRIYEQYF. CDR3 nucleotides: TGCAGTGCTAGGGAGAGCGGGAGGATTTACGAGCAGTACTTC.

The V and J genes are TRBV7-2 and TRBJ2-1, with D uncertain. Germline assignment: CDR1 SGHTA and CDR2 FQGNSA. CDR3 size: 14 residues. Trimming pared 5 bases from V and 7 bases from J, leaving 15 bases between. This CDR3 is CASSGPMVSNEQFF. DNA of the CDR3: TGTGCCAGCAGCGGGCCTATGGTGTCGAATGAGCAGTTCTTC.

CDR3 in DNA: TGTGCCATCAGAGAATTGACTAGCGGGAGGGCCTTGTCCAATGAGCAGTTCTTC. This codes for CAIRELTSGRALSNEQFF. This sequence joins TRBV10-3 and TRBJ2-1; 14 nucleotides align to TRBD2. The CDR3 sequence is 18 residues long. The J segment lost 6 bases and the V segment lost 6 bases, leaving 13 bases of the junction unmatched. CDR1 and CDR2 from the germline V gene are ENHRY and SYGVKD.